A few counts support the clone carrying this TCR beta chain. Its specificity is not known. This sample is drawn from a study of T cell repertoires in cytomegalovirus infection. Study information: CMV infection together with matching HLA type was indicated by public TCR beta signatures.

The CDR3 loop spans 13 amino acids. The V end lost 4 bases, the J end lost 4 bases, and 12 bases lay between the germline ends. CDR1 and CDR2 (germline): SQVTM, ANQGSEA. From the reads, TCRdb called clonotypes with MiXCR, one entry per CDR3 protein. The sample records about 260,000 distinct CDR3 sequences, roughly an eighth being singletons. Study conclusions and caveats: CMV carriers having the relevant HLA were flagged by cumulative public TCR beta family frequency. HLA-C-restricted CMV clonotypes gave the most frequent clonotype in two of eight donors.

Source material: PBMCs. This TCR was recovered from a human donor in good health (CMV status not recorded). Some clones in this sample may be carry-over from other donors' samples. The rearrangement joins TRBV29-1 to TRBJ2-3, with D tentatively TRBD2 (6 bases). The CDR3 DNA is TGCAGCGTTGGATTGGGGAGGCCAGATACGCAGTATTTT. Its translation: CSVGLGRPDTQYF.